This T cell receptor beta chain was recorded in a study of PD-1 blockade in classical Hodgkin lymphoma. From germline, CDR1 is MNHEY and CDR2 SVGAGI. The V and J ends lost 8 bases and 2 bases respectively, with 19 bases between them. This CDR3 region has 15 residues. Findings and caveats of the study: Those achieving complete response showed baseline diversity like newly diagnosed patients. CD4+ but not CD8+ TCR diversity rose significantly by C4D1.

Documented time point: cycle 4 day 1 (C4D1), after more than five weeks of nivolumab. All patients experienced relapse after autologous stem cell transplantation, and brentuximab vedotin exposure was variable. Concerning this clone itself: Antigen unknown.

Data came from immunoSEQ multiplex PCR; TCRdb stores just in-frame clones and leaves some out. Of roughly 100,000 clones in the sample, approximately 89% were seen once. Sequenced material: peripheral blood mononuclear cells (PBMCs), taken before the fourth cycle of nivolumab. The source is a human donor with classical Hodgkin lymphoma. This chain joins TRBV6-5 and TRBJ2-7; D may correspond to TRBD1 or TRBD2 (6 bases each). The CDR3 bases are TGTGCCAGCGGCCTGGTGGTAGGGGGGCCCTACGAGCAGTACTTC. Translated, it gives CASGLVVGGPYEQYF.